This T cell receptor beta chain came from a study of blood T cell repertoires in COVID-19. Study as a whole: The United States, Italy and Spain supplied acute and convalescent COVID-19 samples.

The CDR3 covers 15 residues. Per germline, CDR1 KGHSH and CDR2 LQKENI. V shed 2 bases, J shed 3 bases, and the junction held 4 bases outside the gene matches. In terms of age and location, participants ranged from about 18 to 95 years and lived in fewer than 30 US areas. Original data processing: For nucleated cells, counts were estimated from reference gene primer amplification. Sequencing used immunoSEQ multiplex PCR; TCRdb keeps in-frame clones, though not all of them. For V, J and clone size, that table is used; D and trimming come from the DNA. The sample lists around 220,000 clones; roughly 89% were seen once. This clone has only one observation.

The sequence was collected from a middle-aged woman who had recovered from COVID-19. The chain carries TRBV18 and TRBJ2-1; TRBD2 matches at 7 bases. Sequencing was done on a sample of PBMCs or T cells enriched from blood (not recorded which). The CDR3 loop is CASSPGAGDYNEQFF. The DNA for the CDR3 is TGTGCCAGCTCACCAGGGGCGGGAGACTACAATGAGCAGTTCTTC. Together with reference TRBV18 and TRBJ2-1, the CDR3 gives the full variable domain: NAGVMQNPRHLVRRRGQEARLRCSPMKGHSHVYWYRQLPEEGLKFMVYLQKENIIDESGMPKERFSAEFPKEGPSILRIQQVVRGDSAAYFCASSPGAGDYNEQFFGPGTRLTVL.